Only one count was recorded for the clone carrying this T cell receptor beta chain. Sequenced by immunoSEQ multiplex PCR; TCRdb stores in-frame clones only, minus some. The data show about 270,000 clones, about nine tenths seen once. The sample comes from a study of blood T cell repertoires in COVID-19. Germline V gives CDR1 SGHNT, CDR2 YENEEA. This CDR3 has 16 amino acids. The trim removed 7 bases at V and 1 base at J, leaving 8 bases unmatched. This rearrangement joins TRBV11-3 to TRBJ2-2; 8 nucleotides line up with TRBD1. Sequenced sample: PBMCs or T cells enriched from blood (not recorded which). This TCR derives from a woman aged 40 to 49 with acute COVID-19. This chain's CDR3 is CASTRGQGGNTGELFF. The CDR3 bases are TGTGCCAGCACCCGAGGACAGGGAGGGAACACCGGGGAGCTGTTTTTT.